This T cell receptor (beta chain) comes out of a study of shared clonotypes between healthy human individuals. Using immunoSEQ multiplex PCR, the repertoire was profiled, and TCRdb retains in-frame clones only, with some absent. The top ten clones hold about 1% of a sample with some 1.5 million clones, approximately 96% of them seen once. Trimming stripped 2 bases from V and 8 bases from J, with 6 bases between. Germline V gene lookup returns CDR1 SQVTM and CDR2 ANQGSEA. CDR3 size: 11 residues. This TCR derives from a man aged 25 to 40 in good health. Sequencing was carried out using naive CD4+ T cells sorted from blood. Subset: CD45RA+ positively selected. V and J are TRBV29-1 and TRBJ2-2; D not certain. The CDR3 region has the DNA TGCAGCGTTGAAAGTCCTGGGGAGCTGTTTTTT. This encodes CSVESPGELFF.